The 8 T cell receptor beta chains below come from one sample, sequenced in a study of T-cell memory formation after mild COVID-19. TCRdb used MiXCR to reprocess the 5' RACE reads, holding one entry per CDR3 protein. The sample shows about 100,000 distinct CDR3 sequences, 15% to 20% of them seen only once. Sequenced input: PBMCs or a T cell subset sorted from them (not recorded which). These receptors were obtained from a man aged 18 to 35 who had mild COVID-19 (a few samples of this study predate the infection). Cell type and time point are not known.

Worth noting for this clonotype: The junction does not match germline at one end; this may be a read error. V gene TRBV7-7 combines with J gene TRBJ2-5, with 8 bases matching TRBD1. The CDR3 totals 13 residues. The V gene's germline CDR1 is SSHAT and CDR2 FNYEAQ (reference sequence). The CDR3 DNA sequence: TGTGCTAGCAGCCAGGGGGCGCGAGAGACCCAGTACTTC. Its protein product is CASSQGARETQYF.

The chain is built from TRBV2 and TRBJ1-2, with a weak D call TRBD1 (5 bases). Deletions cut 3 bases from V and 8 bases from J, with 13 bases between. The CDR3 contains 13 residues. CDR1 and CDR2 from the germline V gene are SNHLY and FYNNEI. The CDR3 region has the DNA TGTGCCAGCAGTGACGATTCGGGGGTAGGCTACACCTTC. It translates to CASSDDSGVGYTF.

The rearrangement joins TRBV5-5 to TRBJ2-3; 12 bases fit TRBD2. Germline CDR1 reads SGHKS; CDR2 reads YYEKEE (reference sequence). Trimming at V came to 0 bases and at J to 2 bases, leaving 7 bases not matched to a gene. The length of the CDR3 is 18 residues. CDR3 DNA: TGTGCCAGCAGCTTGGTGGGGACTAGCGGGTCATTCACAGATACGCAGTATTTT. It yields the protein CASSLVGTSGSFTDTQYF. The full variable domain, rest sourced from reference TRBV5-5 and TRBJ2-3, is DAGVTQSPTHLIKTRGQQVTLRCSPISGHKSVSWYQQVLGQGPQFIFQYYEKEERGRGNFPDRFSARQFPNYSSELNVNALLLGDSALYLCASSLVGTSGSFTDTQYFGPGTRLTVL.

In its sample, this clonotype was seen a few times. This chain uses TRBV10-3 with TRBJ1-5, with a tentative D call TRBD1 (5 bases). V was clipped by 5 bases and J by 0 bases, with 8 bases between them. From germline, CDR1 is ENHRY and CDR2 SYGVKD. This CDR3 region has 14 residues. The CDR3 DNA reads as TGTGCCATCAGTAGGGGTTATAGCAATCAGCCCCAGCATTTT. Encoded protein: CAISRGYSNQPQHF.

The chain joins TRBV5-6 to TRBJ1-1, with D uncertain. The CDR3 length is 14 residues. Germline CDR1 reads SGHDT; CDR2 reads YYEEEE. The germline V and J ends were trimmed by 1 base and 4 bases, with 11 bases remaining between them. The CDR3 spells CASSLWDLGTEAFF. The CDR3, as DNA: TGTGCCAGCAGCTTGTGGGATCTGGGCACTGAAGCTTTCTTT. Combining the CDR3 with reference TRBV5-6 and TRBJ1-1 gives the whole variable domain DAGVTQSPTHLIKTRGQQVTLRCSPKSGHDTVSWYQQALGQGPQFIFQYYEEEERQRGNFPDRFSGHQFPNYSSELNVNALLLGDSALYLCASSLWDLGTEAFFGQGTRLTVV.

This clonotype was counted a few times. This rearrangement joins TRBV5-1 to TRBJ1-2; the D is unclear. V lost 2 bases and J lost 4, with 6 bases in between. CDR1 SGHRS and CDR2 YFSETQ come from the germline V gene. The CDR3 sequence is 12 residues long. The CDR3 region is CASSFSGYGYTF. The CDR3 region has the DNA TGCGCCAGCAGCTTCTCAGGCTATGGCTACACCTTC.

This clonotype came up many times. CDR3 coding DNA: TGTGCCACCAGTGATGCGGGACAAATACTGGGGAACGAGCAGTACGTC. Amino acid sequence: CATSDAGQILGNEQYV. The V gene is TRBV24-1, the J gene TRBJ2-7; D is possibly TRBD1 or TRBD2 (6 bases each). CDR3 length: 16 residues. V lost 3 bases to trimming and J lost 5 bases, with 19 bases between them. CDR1 is KGHDR, CDR2 SFDVKD, per germline.

This clonotype turned up a few times. In nucleotides, the CDR3 is TGTGCCACCAGCCTAGGACGGAACTACGAGCAGTACTTC. This translates into CATSLGRNYEQYF. The V gene is TRBV15, the J gene TRBJ2-7; D uncertain. Trimming removed 5 bases at V and 3 bases at J, with 11 bases between. CDR3 length equals 13 residues. The germline V gene has CDR1 LNHNV and CDR2 YYDKDF (reference sequence).